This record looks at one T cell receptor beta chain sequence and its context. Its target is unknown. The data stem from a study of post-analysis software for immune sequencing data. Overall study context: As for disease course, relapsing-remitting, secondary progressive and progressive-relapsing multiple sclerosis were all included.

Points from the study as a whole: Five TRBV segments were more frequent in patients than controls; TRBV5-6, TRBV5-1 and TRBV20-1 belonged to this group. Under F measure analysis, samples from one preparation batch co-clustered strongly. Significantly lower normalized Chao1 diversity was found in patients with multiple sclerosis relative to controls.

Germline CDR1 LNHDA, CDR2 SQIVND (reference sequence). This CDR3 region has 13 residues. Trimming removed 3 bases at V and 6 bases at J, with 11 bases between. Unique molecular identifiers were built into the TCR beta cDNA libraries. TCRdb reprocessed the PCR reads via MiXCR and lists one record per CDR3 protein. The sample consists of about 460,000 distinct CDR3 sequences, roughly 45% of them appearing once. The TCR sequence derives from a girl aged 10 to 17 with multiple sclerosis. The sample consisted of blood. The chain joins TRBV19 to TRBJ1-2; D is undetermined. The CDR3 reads CASSIGRQDGYTF. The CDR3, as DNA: TGTGCCAGTAGTATCGGTCGTCAGGATGGCTACACCTTC.